This T cell receptor (beta chain) was recovered during a study of shared clonotypes between healthy human individuals. This CDR3 has 18 residues. Trimming cost V 3 bases and J 1 base; bases outside gene matches: 11. Germline values: CDR1 SGHTS, CDR2 YDEGEE. Libraries were prepared by immunoSEQ multiplex PCR; TCRdb keeps only in-frame clonotypes and omits some of them. The sample records more than 1.2 million clones, approximately 98.5% being singletons. Study donors comprised healthy, HIV-negative adults devoid of recent acute infection or vaccination. This sequence originates from a man aged 25 to 45 in good health. The sequencing sample was made of naive CD4+ T cells sorted from blood. As for subset: CD45RA+ positively selected. The chain is built from TRBV5-8 and TRBJ2-1, with 9 bases matching TRBD2. The CDR3 bases are TGTGCCAGCAGCTCCCCCCGGGGTAGCGGGAGATCCTACAATGAGCAGTTCTTC. It translates to CASSSPRGSGRSYNEQFF.